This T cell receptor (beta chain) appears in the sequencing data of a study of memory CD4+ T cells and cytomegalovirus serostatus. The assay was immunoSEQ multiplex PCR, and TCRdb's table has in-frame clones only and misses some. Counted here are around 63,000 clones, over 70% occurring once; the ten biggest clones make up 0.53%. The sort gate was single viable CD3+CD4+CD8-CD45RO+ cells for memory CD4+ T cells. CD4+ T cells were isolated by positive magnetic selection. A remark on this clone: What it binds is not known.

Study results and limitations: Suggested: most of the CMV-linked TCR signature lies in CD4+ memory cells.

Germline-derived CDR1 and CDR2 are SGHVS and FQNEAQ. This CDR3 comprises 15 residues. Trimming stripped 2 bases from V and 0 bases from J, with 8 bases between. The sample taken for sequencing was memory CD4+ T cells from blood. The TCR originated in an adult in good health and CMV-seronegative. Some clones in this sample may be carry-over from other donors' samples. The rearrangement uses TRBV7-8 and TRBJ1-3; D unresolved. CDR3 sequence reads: CASSLSEFSGNTIYF. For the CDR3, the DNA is TGTGCCAGCAGCTTAAGCGAGTTCTCTGGAAACACCATATATTTT. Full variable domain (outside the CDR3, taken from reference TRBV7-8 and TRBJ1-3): GAGVSQSPRYKVAKRGQDVALRCDPISGHVSLFWYQQALGQGPEFLTYFQNEAQLDKSGLPSDRFFAERPEGSVSTLKIQRTQQEDSAVYLCASSLSEFSGNTIYFGEGSWLTVV.